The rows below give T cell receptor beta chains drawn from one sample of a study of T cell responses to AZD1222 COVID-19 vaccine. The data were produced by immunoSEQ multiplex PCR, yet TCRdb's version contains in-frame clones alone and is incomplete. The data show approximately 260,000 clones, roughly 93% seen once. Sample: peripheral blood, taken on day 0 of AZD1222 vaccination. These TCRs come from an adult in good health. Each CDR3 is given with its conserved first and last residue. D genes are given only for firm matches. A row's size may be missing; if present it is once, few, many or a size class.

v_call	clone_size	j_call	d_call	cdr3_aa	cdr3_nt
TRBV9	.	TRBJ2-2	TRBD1	CASSVARQGNTGELFF	TGTGCCAGCAGCGTAGCTCGACAGGGGAACACCGGGGAGCTGTTTTTT
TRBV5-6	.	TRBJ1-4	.	CASSPAIATNEKLFF	TGTGCCAGCAGCCCTGCCATTGCAACTAATGAAAAACTGTTTTTT
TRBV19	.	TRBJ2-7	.	CASSIAAHYEQYF	TGTGCCAGTAGTATAGCCGCCCACTACGAGCAGTACTTC
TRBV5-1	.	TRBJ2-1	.	CASSRDNRGEQFF	TGCGCCAGCAGTAGGGACAATCGGGGTGAGCAGTTCTTC
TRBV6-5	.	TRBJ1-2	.	CAIYRGSNYGYTF	TGTGCCATTTATCGGGGCTCTAACTATGGCTACACCTTC
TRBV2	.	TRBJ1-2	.	CASSEGARGYGYTF	TGTGCCAGCAGTGAAGGGGCGCGGGGCTATGGCTACACCTTC
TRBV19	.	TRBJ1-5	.	CASSIRRQRYDQPQHF	TGTGCCAGTAGTATCCGTCGACAGCGTTACGATCAGCCCCAGCATTTT
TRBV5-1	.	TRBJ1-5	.	CASSLETGRNQPQHF	TGCGCCAGCAGCTTGGAAACAGGGCGCAATCAGCCCCAGCATTTT
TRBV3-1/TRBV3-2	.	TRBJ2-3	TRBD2	CASSIQGLAGADTQYF	TGTGCCAGCAGCATTCAGGGACTAGCGGGGGCAGATACGCAGTATTTT
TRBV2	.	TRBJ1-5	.	CASSEVGGGQPQHF	TGTGCCAGCAGTGAAGTCGGGGGAGGACAGCCCCAGCATTTT
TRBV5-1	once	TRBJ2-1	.	CASSPGTKPRTLEQFF	TGCGCCAGCAGCCCCGGGACAAAGCCCCGAACTCTTGAGCAGTTCTTC
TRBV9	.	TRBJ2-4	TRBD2	CASSPGTSGNIQYF	TGTGCCAGCAGCCCCGGGACTAGCGGAAACATTCAGTACTTC
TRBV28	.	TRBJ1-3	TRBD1	CASRLGGTVGGNTIYF	TGTGCCAGCAGGTTGGGGGGGACAGTAGGAGGAAACACCATATATTTT